A selection of T cell receptor beta chains follows, all from one sample in a study of OX40 agonist ivuxolimab in advanced cancers. The data were produced by immunoSEQ multiplex PCR, yet TCRdb's version contains in-frame clones alone and is incomplete. The sample carries under 35,000 clones, less than 85% recorded once. The sequencing here drew on CD4+ or CD8+ T cells sorted from blood, taken in a trial of the OX40 agonist ivuxolimab. The receptors derive from an adult with an advanced solid tumor such as melanoma, head and neck, liver or kidney cancer. Both conserved end residues are part of each CDR3. A D gene is named only where the DNA matches it firmly.

>NA|TRBJ2-1|TRBV4-1
TGCGCCAGCAGCCAAGGTTCTAATGAGCAGTTCTTC
CASSQGSNEQFF
>NA|TRBJ2-7|TRBV13
TGTGCCAGCAGCTTCCTCGGGCGCGAGCAGTACTTC
CASSFLGREQYF
>NA|TRBJ2-3|TRBV27
TGTGCCAGCAGTTCCACCGCCTCTAGCACAGATACGCAGTATTTT
CASSSTASSTDTQYF
>TRBD1|TRBJ2-7|TRBV19
TGTGCCAGTAGTCTACAGGGGCCCTTCTACGAGCAGTACTTC
CASSLQGPFYEQYF
>NA|TRBJ2-7|TRBV30
TGTGCCTGGAGTGGAGAGGGACTCCGTATACCCTACGAGCAGTACTTC
CAWSGEGLRIPYEQYF
>NA|TRBJ2-3|TRBV7-9
TGTGCCAGCAGCTCAATATCAGGCGCAGATACGCAGTATTTT
CASSSISGADTQYF
>TRBD1|TRBJ2-2|TRBV9
TGTGCCAGCAGCGTAGATCGGGACAGGAGCCGCGTGGGCCCCGGGGAGCTGTTTTTT
CASSVDRDRSRVGPGELFF
>NA|TRBJ1-1|TRBV7-9
TGTGCCAGCAGCTCCTCTTACACTGAAGCTTTCTTT
CASSSSYTEAFF
>NA|TRBJ2-3|TRBV21-1
TGTGCCAGCAGCAAAGCCTCAGGACAGGGCGGGACTTCAGATACGCAGTATTTT
CASSKASGQGGTSDTQYF
>NA|TRBJ2-3|TRBV4-3
TGCGCCAGCAGCCAAGAACCGGGACCCAGCACAGATACGCAGTATTTT
CASSQEPGPSTDTQYF
>TRBD1|TRBJ2-7|TRBV15
TGTGCCACCAGCTTGGACAGGGGGCCCCACGAGCAGTACTTC
CATSLDRGPHEQYF